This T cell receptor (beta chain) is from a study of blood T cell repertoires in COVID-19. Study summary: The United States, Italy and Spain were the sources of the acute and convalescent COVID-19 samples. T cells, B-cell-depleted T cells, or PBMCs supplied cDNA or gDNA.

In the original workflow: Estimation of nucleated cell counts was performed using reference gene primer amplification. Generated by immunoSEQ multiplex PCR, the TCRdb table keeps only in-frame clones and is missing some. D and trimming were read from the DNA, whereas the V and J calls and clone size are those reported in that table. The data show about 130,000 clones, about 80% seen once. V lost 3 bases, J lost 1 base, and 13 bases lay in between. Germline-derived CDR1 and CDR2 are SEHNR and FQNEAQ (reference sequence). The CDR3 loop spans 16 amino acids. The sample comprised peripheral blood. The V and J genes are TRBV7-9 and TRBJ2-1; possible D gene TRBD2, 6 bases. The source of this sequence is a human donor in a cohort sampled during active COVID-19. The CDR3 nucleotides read TGTGCCAGCAGCTTCGTTGCTAGCGTTTCCTACAATGAGCAGTTCTTC. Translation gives CASSFVASVSYNEQFF.